Described below is a single T cell receptor beta chain sequence and its context. What it binds is unknown. V gave up 7 bases and J gave up 4 bases, with 10 bases separating them. The V gene's germline CDR1 is SQVTM and CDR2 ANQGSEA. This CDR3 spans 12 amino acids. This sample was taken from a study of cytomegalovirus exposure and HLA in healthy donors. Study-level points and caveats: Only CMV serostatus was available as immune exposure information. Earlier analysis found most TCR beta V segments productive about 87% or about 30% of the time.

The PCR was carried out with 60 Vbeta primers and 13 Jbeta primers. TCRdb's copy holds only in-frame clones and misses some; the assay was immunoSEQ multiplex PCR. The data contain roughly 150,000 clones, roughly 87% of them singletons. This chain uses TRBV29-1 with TRBJ1-4, with D unresolved. The sequenced sample consisted of PBMCs. This TCR was recovered from a man in his forties or fifties in good health and CMV-seropositive. This chain's CDR3 is CSGLHRNEKLFF. In nucleotides, the CDR3 is TGCAGCGGGTTACATCGTAATGAAAAACTGTTTTTT. The entire variable domain, with the rest obtained from reference TRBV29-1 and TRBJ1-4, is as follows: SAVISQKPSRDICQRGTSLTIQCQVDSQVTMMFWYRQQPGQSLTLIATANQGSEATYESGFVIDKFPISRPNLTFSTLTVSNMSPEDSSIYLCSGLHRNEKLFFGSGTQLSVL.